The TCR beta chain under discussion was sequenced for a study of technical replicates of blood from a handful of donors. The length of the CDR3 is 14 residues. V lost 2 bases to trimming and J lost 4 bases; unmatched junction nucleotides: 5. Germline V gene lookup returns CDR1 SGHRS and CDR2 YFSETQ. Using immunoSEQ multiplex PCR, the repertoire was profiled, and TCRdb retains in-frame clones only, with some absent. The sample holds more than 65,000 clones, roughly 91% seen once. The rearrangement joins TRBV5-1 to TRBJ2-5, with 7 bases identical to TRBD1. The receptor was isolated from a human donor in good health. Some clones in this sample may be carry-over from other donors' samples. Sequencing input: T cells isolated from PBMCs. The CDR3 region has the DNA TGCGCCAGCAGCTTAGGACAGGTTGGAGAGACCCAGTACTTC. Translated, it gives CASSLGQVGETQYF. The full variable domain, completed using reference TRBV5-1 and TRBJ2-5, is KAGVTQTPRYLIKTRGQQVTLSCSPISGHRSVSWYQQTPGQGLQFLFEYFSETQRNKGNFPGRFSGRQFSNSRSEMNVSTLELGDSALYLCASSLGQVGETQYFGPGTRLLVL.